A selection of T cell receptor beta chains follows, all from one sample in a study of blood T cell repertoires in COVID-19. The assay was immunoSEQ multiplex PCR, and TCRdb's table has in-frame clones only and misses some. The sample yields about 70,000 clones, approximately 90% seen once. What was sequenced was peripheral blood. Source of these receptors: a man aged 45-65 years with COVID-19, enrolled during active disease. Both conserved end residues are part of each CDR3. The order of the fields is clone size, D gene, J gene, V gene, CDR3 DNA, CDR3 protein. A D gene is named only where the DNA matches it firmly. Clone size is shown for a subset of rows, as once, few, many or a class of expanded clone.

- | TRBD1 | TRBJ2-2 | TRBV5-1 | TGCGCCAGTCGTACAGGGGGGAACACCGGGGAGCTGTTTTTT | CASRTGGNTGELFF
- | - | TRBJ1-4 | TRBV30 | TGTGCCTGGAACGGCCAGGGAGGTGAAAAACTGTTTTTT | CAWNGQGGEKLFF
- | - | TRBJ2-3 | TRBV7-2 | TGTGCCAGCAGCTTAGCGTTACAGGATACGCAGTATTTT | CASSLALQDTQYF
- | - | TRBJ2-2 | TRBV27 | TGTGCCAGCAGCGTCCTTTACACCGGGGAGCTGTTTTTT | CASSVLYTGELFF
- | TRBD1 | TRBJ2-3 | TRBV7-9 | TGTGCCAGCAGCTCCGGGACAGGGTGGTCAGATACGCAGTATTTT | CASSSGTGWSDTQYF
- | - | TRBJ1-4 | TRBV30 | TGTGCCTGGAGTGGAGGGGGTTTTTCCACTAATGAAAAACTGTTTTTT | CAWSGGGFSTNEKLFF
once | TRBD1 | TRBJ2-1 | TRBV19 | TGTGCCAGTAGTAACCCTCAGGGACAGGGTGTCAATGAGCAGTTCTTC | CASSNPQGQGVNEQFF
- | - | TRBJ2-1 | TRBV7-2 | TGTGCCAGCAGCGCCCTTAGACTAACAGATGAGCAGTTCTTC | CASSALRLTDEQFF
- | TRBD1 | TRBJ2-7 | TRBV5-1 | TGCGCCAGTCGACCGGGACAGGGGGCCCCCTACGAGCAGTACTTC | CASRPGQGAPYEQYF
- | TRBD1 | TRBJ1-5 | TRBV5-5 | TGTGCCAGCAGCCGGACAGGGGTTGGCAATCAGCCCCAGCATTTT | CASSRTGVGNQPQHF
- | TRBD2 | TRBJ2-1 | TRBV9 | TGTGCCAGCAGCAAGGGACTAGCGGACAATGAGCAGTTCTTC | CASSKGLADNEQFF
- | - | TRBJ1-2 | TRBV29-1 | TGCAGCGGGAAACGGGGGGCCTATGGCTACACCTTC | CSGKRGAYGYTF
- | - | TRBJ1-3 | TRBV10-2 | TGCGCCAGCAGTGACACAGGATTTGGAAACACCATATATTTT | CASSDTGFGNTIYF
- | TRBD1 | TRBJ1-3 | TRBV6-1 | TGTGCCAGCAGTGAAATCACAGGGGGTGTAACTGGAAACACCATATATTTT | CASSEITGGVTGNTIYF
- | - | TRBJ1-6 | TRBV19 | TGTGCCAGTAGTACGGGACTGGGAGATTCACCCCTCCACTTT | CASSTGLGDSPLHF
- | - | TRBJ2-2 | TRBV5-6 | TGTGCCAGCAGCTTGGCCGCGGGGGAGCTGTTTTTT | CASSLAAGELFF
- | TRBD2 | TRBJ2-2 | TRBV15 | TGTGCCACCAGCAGCGGACTAGCGGCCACCGGGGAGCTGTTTTTT | CATSSGLAATGELFF
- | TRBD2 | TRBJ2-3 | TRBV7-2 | TGTGCCGGGGGCGGGGGGAACACAGATACGCAGTATTTT | CAGGGGNTDTQYF
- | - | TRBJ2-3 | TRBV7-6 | TGTGCCAGCAGCTTAGCCCCGGGACACACAGATACGCAGTATTTT | CASSLAPGHTDTQYF
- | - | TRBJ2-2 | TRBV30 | TGTGCCTGGAAGGTCGGGTGGGCCGGGGAGCTGTTTTTT | CAWKVGWAGELFF
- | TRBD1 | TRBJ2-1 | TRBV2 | TGTGCCAGCAGCGCCGGGACAGGGATGGTCAATGAGCAGTTCTTC | CASSAGTGMVNEQFF
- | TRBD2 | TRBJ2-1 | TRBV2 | TGTGCCAGCAGCGAACCGGGACTAGCTAACAATGAGCAGTTCTTC | CASSEPGLANNEQFF
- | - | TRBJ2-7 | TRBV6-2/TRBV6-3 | TGTGCCAGCAGTTACCCCCGGGGAAGCTCCTACGAGCAGTACTTC | CASSYPRGSSYEQYF
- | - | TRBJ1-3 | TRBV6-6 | TGTGCCAGCAGGCCCGCGCGGGGGGCGCCGGGAAACACCATATATTTT | CASRPARGAPGNTIYF
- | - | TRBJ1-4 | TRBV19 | TGTGCCAGTTCATCGCAGGGAAATGAAAAACTGTTTTTT | CASSSQGNEKLFF
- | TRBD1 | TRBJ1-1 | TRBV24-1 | TGTGCCACCAGTGAAGGGACAGCGAACACTGAAGCTTTCTTT | CATSEGTANTEAFF
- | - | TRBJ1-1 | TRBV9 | TGTGCCAGCAGCGTCAAGGTCGGAGGCACTGAAGCTTTCTTT | CASSVKVGGTEAFF
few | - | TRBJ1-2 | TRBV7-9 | TGTGCCAGCAGCTTAGGGGCGGCAGGGGTAAATGGCTACACCTTC | CASSLGAAGVNGYTF
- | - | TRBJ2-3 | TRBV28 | TGTGCCAGCAGTCTATCCGGGACTTCTCGCACAGATACGCAGTATTTT | CASSLSGTSRTDTQYF
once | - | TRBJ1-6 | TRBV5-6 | TGTGCCAGCAGCGATTATACAGGGCTGGATAATTCACCCCTCCACTTT | CASSDYTGLDNSPLHF
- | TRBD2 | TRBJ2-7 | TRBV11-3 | TGTGCCAGCAGCTTTAGTGGGGAGGGCCACGAGCAGTACTTC | CASSFSGEGHEQYF
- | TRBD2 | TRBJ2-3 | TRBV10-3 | TGTGCCATCAGTCCTAGCGGGACCGAGGGAGATACGCAGTATTTT | CAISPSGTEGDTQYF
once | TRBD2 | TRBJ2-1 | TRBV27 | TGTGCCAGCAGTTTATCGGGTCTGGCTAGCGGGTTTATGAATGAGCAGTTCTTC | CASSLSGLASGFMNEQFF
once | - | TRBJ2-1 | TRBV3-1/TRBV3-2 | TGTGCCAGCAGCCCGAGGCGCTTATACAATGAGCAGTTCTTC | CASSPRRLYNEQFF
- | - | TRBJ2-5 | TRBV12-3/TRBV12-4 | TGTGCCAGCAGGGAGGACAGCCAAGAGACCCAGTACTTC | CASREDSQETQYF
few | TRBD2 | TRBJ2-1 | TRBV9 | TGTGCCAGCAGCGTAGCCGCGGGAGGAACCTACAATGAGCAGTTCTTC | CASSVAAGGTYNEQFF
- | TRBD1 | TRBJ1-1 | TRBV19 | TGTGCCAGTAGTAGGTACAGGGGCACTGAAGCTTTCTTT | CASSRYRGTEAFF